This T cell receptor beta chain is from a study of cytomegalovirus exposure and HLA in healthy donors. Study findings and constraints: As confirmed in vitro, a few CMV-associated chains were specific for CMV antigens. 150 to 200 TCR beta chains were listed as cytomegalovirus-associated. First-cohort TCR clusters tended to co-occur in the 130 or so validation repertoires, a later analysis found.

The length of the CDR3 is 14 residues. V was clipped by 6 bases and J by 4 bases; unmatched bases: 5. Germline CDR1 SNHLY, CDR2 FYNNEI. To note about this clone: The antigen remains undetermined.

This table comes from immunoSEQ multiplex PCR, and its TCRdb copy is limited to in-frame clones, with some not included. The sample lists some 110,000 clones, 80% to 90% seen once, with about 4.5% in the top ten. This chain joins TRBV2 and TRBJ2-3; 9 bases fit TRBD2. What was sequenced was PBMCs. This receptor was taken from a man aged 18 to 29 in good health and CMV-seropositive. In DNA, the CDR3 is TGTGCCAGCAGCTGGGGCGGGGGGGCAGATACGCAGTATTTT. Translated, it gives CASSWGGGADTQYF.